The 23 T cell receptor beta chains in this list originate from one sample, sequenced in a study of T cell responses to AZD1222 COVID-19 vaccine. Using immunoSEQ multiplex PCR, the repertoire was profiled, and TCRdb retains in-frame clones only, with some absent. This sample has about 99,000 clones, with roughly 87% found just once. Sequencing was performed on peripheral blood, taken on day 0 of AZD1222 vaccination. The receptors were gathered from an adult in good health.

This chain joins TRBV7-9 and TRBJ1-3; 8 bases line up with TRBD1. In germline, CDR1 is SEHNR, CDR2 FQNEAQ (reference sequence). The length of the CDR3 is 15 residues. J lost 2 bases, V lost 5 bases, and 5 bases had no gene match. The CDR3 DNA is TGTGCCAGCAGCCCGGACAGGGTGGCTGGAAACACCATATATTTT. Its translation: CASSPDRVAGNTIYF.

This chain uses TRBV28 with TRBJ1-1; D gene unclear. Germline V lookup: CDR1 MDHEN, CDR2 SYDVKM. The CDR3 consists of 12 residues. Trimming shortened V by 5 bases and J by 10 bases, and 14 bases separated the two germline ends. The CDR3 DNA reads TGTGCCAGCAGTCCCCCGGGGAATCGAGCTTTCTTT. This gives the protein CASSPPGNRAFF.

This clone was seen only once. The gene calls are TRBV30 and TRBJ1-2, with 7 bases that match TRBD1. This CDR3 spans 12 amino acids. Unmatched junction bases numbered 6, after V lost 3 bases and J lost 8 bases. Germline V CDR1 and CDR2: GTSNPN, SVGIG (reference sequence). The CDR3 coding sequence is TGTGCCTGGAGCACACAGGGGATCGGCTACACCTTC. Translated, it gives CAWSTQGIGYTF. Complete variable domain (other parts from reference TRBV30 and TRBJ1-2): SQTIHQWPATLVQPVGSPLSLECTVEGTSNPNLYWYRQAAGRGLQLLFYSVGIGQISSEVPQNLSASRPQDRQFILSSKKLLLSDSGFYLCAWSTQGIGYTFGSGTRLTVV.

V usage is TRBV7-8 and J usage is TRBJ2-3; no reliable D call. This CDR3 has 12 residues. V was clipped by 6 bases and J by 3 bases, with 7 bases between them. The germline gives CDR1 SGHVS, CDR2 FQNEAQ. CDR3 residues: CASRDGTDTQYF. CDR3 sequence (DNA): TGTGCCAGCAGAGATGGGACAGATACGCAGTATTTT. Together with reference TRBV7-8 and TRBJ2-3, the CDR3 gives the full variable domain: GAGVSQSPRYKVAKRGQDVALRCDPISGHVSLFWYQQALGQGPEFLTYFQNEAQLDKSGLPSDRFFAERPEGSVSTLKIQRTQQEDSAVYLCASRDGTDTQYFGPGTRLTVL.

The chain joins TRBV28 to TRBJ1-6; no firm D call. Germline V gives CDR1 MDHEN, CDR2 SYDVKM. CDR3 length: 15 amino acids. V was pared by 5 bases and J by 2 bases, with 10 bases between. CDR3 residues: CASSGRQTYNSPLHF. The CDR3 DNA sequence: TGTGCCAGCAGTGGGAGACAAACCTATAATTCACCCCTCCACTTT.

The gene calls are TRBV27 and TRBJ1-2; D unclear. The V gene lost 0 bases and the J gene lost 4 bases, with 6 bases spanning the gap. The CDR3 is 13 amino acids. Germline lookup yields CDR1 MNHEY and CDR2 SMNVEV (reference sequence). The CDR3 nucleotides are TGTGCCAGCAGTTTATCGGGCCTCTATGGCTACACCTTC. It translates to CASSLSGLYGYTF.

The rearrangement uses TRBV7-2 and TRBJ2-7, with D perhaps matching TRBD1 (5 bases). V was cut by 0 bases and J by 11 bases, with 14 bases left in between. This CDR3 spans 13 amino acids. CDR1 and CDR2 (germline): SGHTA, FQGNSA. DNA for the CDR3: TGTGCCAGCAGCTTAGCGCTTGGGGCCGCCGAGTACTTC. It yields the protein CASSLALGAAEYF.

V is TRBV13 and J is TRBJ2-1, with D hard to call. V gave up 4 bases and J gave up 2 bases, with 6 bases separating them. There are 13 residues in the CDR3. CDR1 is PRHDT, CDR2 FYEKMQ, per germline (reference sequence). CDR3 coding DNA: TGTGCCAGCAGCTGGGTAACCTACAATGAGCAGTTCTTC. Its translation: CASSWVTYNEQFF. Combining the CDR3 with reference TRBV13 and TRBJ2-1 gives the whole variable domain AAGVIQSPRHLIKEKRETATLKCYPIPRHDTVYWYQQGPGQDPQFLISFYEKMQSDKGSIPDRFSAQQFSDYHSELNMSSLELGDSALYFCASSWVTYNEQFFGPGTRLTVL.

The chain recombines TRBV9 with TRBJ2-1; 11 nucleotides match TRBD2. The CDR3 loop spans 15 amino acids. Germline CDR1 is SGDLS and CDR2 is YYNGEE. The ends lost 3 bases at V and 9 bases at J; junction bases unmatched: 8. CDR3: CASSAYSGGGLEQFF. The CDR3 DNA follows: TGTGCCAGCAGCGCATATAGCGGGGGGGGCCTTGAGCAGTTCTTC.

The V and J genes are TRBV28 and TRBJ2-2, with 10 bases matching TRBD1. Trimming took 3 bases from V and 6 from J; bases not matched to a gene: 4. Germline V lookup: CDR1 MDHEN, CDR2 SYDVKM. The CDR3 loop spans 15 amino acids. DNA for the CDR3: TGTGCCAGCAGTTTCCGGGACAGGGGAGCCGGGGAGCTGTTTTTT. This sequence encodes CASSFRDRGAGELFF.

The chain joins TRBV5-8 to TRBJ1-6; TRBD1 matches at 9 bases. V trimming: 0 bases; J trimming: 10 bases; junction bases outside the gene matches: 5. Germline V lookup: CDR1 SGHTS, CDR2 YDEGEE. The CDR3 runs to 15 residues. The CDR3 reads CASSLVGQGGSPLHF. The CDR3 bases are TGTGCCAGCAGCTTGGTGGGACAGGGTGGATCACCCCTCCACTTT.

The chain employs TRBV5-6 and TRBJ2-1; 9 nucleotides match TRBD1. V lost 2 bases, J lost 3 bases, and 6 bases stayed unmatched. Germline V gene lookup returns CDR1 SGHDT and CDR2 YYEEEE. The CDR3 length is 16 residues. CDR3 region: CASSLKGQGYYNEQFF. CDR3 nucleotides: TGTGCCAGCAGCTTAAAAGGACAGGGGTACTACAATGAGCAGTTCTTC. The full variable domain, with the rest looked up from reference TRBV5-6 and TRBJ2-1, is DAGVTQSPTHLIKTRGQQVTLRCSPKSGHDTVSWYQQALGQGPQFIFQYYEEEERQRGNFPDRFSGHQFPNYSSELNVNALLLGDSALYLCASSLKGQGYYNEQFFGPGTRLTVL.

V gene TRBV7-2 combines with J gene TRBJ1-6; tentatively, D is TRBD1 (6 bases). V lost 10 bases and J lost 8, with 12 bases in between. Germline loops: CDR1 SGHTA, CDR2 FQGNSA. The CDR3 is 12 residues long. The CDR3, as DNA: TGTGCCACTCGACAGGACTATTCACCCCTCCACTTT. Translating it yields CATRQDYSPLHF.

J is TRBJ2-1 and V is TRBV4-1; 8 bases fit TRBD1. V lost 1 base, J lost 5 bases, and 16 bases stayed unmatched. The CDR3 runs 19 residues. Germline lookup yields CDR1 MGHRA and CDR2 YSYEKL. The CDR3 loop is CASSQGRRGPGFDHNEQFF. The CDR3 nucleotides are TGCGCCAGCAGCCAAGGTCGCAGGGGGCCTGGATTCGATCACAATGAGCAGTTCTTC.

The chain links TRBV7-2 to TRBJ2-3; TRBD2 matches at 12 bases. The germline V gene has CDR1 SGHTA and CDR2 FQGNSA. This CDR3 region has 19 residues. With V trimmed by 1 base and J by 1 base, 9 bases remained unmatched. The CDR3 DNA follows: TGTGCCAGCAGCTTAGAGGCTAGCGGGGGGGCCTCCGGCACAGATACGCAGTATTTT. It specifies CASSLEASGGASGTDTQYF.

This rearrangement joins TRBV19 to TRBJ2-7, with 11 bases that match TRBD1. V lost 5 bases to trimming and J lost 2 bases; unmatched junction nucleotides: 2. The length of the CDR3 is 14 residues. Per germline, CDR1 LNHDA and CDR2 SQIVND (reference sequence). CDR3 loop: CASSGQGATYEQYF. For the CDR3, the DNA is TGTGCCAGTAGTGGACAGGGGGCGACCTACGAGCAGTACTTC. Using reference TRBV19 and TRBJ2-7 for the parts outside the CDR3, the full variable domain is DGGITQSPKYLFRKEGQNVTLSCEQNLNHDAMYWYRQDPGQGLRLIYYSQIVNDFQKGDIAEGYSVSREKKESFPLTVTSAQKNPTAFYLCASSGQGATYEQYFGPGTRLTVT.

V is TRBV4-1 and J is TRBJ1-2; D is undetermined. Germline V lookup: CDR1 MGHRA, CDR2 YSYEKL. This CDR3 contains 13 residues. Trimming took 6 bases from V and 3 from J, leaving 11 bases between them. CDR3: CASRNNLDYGYTF. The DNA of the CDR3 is TGCGCCAGCAGGAACAATTTAGACTATGGCTACACCTTC.

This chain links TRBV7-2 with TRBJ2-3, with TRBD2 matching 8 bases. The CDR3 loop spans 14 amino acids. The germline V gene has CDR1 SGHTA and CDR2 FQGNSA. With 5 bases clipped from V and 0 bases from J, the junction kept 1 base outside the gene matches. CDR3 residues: CASSPGGSTDTQYF. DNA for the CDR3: TGTGCCAGCAGCCCGGGGGGGAGCACAGATACGCAGTATTTT.

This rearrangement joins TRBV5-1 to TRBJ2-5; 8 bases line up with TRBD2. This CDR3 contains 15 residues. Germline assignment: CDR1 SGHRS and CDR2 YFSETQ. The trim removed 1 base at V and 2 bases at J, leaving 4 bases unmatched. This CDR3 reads CASSLLASGQETQYF. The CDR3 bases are TGCGCCAGCAGCTTGTTGGCTAGCGGGCAAGAGACCCAGTACTTC.

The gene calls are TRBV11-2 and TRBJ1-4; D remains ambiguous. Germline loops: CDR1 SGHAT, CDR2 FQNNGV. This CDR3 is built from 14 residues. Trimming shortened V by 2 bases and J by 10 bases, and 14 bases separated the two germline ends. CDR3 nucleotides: TGTGCCAGCAGCTTAAGGGTCTTACGGGGAAAACTGTTTTTT. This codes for CASSLRVLRGKLFF.

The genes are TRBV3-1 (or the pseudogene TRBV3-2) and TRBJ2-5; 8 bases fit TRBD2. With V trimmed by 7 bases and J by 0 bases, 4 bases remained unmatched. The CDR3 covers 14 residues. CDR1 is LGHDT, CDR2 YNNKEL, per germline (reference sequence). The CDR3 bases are TGTGCCAGCACCCGACTAGCGTACCAAGAGACCCAGTACTTC. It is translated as CASTRLAYQETQYF.

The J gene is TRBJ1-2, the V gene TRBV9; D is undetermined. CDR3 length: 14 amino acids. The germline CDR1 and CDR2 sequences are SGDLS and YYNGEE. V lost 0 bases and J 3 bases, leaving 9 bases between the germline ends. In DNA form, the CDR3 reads TGTGCCAGCAGCGTAGATGGACTATACTATGGCTACACCTTC. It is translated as CASSVDGLYYGYTF. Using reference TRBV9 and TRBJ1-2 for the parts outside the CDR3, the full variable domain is DSGVTQTPKHLITATGQRVTLRCSPRSGDLSVYWYQQSLDQGLQFLIQYYNGEERAKGNILERFSAQQFPDLHSELNLSSLELGDSALYFCASSVDGLYYGYTFGSGTRLTVV.

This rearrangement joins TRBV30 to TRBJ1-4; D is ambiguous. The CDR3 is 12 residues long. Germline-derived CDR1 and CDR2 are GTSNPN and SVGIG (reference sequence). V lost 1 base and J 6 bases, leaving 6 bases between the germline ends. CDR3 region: CAWSASDEKLFF. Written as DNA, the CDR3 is TGTGCCTGGAGTGCCTCGGATGAAAAACTGTTTTTT.